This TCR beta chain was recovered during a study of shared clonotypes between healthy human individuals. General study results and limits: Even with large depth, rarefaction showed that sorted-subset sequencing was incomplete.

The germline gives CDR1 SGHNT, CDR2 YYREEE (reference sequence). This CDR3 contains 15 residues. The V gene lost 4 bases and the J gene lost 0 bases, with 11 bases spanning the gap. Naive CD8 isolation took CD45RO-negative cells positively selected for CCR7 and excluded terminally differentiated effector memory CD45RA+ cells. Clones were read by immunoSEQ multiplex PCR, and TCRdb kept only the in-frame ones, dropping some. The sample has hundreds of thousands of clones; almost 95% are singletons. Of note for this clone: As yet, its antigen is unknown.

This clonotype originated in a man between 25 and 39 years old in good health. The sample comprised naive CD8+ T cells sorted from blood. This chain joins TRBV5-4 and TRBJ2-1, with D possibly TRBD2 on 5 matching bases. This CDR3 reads CASSLGVGSYNEQFF. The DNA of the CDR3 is TGTGCCAGCAGCCTCGGGGTCGGCTCCTACAATGAGCAGTTCTTC.